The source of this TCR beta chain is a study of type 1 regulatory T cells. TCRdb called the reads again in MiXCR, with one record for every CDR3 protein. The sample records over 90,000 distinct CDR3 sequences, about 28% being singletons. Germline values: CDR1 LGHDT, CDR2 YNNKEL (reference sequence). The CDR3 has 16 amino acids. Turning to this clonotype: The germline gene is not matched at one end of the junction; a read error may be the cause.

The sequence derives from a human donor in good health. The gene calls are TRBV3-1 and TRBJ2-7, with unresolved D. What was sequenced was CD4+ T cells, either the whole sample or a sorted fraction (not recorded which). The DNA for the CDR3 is TGTGCCAACAGCTTCCAGCATCCCAGGATAGATCCCGAGCAGTACTTC. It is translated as CANSFQHPRIDPEQYF.